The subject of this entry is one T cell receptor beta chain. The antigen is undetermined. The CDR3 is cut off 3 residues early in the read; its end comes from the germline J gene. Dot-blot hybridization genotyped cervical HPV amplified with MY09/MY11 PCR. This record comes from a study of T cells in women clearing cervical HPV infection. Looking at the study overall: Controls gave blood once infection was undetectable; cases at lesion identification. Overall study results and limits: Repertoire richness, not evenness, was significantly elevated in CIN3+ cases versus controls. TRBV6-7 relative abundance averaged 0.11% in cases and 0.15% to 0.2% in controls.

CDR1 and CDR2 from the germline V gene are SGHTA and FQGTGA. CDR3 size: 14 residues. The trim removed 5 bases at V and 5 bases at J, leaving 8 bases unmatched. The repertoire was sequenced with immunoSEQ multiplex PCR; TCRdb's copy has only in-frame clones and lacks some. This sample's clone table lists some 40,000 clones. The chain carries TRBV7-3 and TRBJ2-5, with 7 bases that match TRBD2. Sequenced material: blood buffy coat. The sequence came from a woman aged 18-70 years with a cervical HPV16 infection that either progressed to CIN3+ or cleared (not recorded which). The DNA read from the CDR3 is TGTGCCAGCAGCCCTCTAGCGGCCAAGGAGACC. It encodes CASSPLAAKET. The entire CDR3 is CASSPLAAKETQYF.